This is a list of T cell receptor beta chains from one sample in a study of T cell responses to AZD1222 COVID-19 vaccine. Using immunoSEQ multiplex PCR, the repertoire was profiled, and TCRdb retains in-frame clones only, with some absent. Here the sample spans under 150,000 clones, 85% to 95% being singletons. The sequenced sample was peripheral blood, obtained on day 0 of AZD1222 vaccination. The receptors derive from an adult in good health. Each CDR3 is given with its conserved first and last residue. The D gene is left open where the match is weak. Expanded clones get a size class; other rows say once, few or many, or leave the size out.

CASSVGGTYEQYF	TGTGCCAGCAGTGTAGGGGGGACATACGAGCAGTACTTC	TRBJ2-7	NA	NA	TRBV2	13
CASSWGLTYEQYF	TGTGCCAGCAGCTGGGGCCTTACCTACGAGCAGTACTTC	TRBJ2-7	NA	NA	TRBV7-2	13
CASSPGATNEKLFF	TGTGCCAGCAGCCCCGGGGCAACTAATGAAAAACTGTTTTTT	TRBJ1-4	NA	once	TRBV7-9	14
CASSHTGRLDNTGELFF	TGTGCCAGCAGCCACACCGGGAGACTAGATAATACCGGGGAGCTGTTTTTT	TRBJ2-2	NA	NA	TRBV14	17
CSVARDSGELFF	TGCAGCGTTGCAAGAGATTCCGGGGAGCTGTTTTTT	TRBJ2-2	NA	NA	TRBV29-1	12
CASGRAAYEQYF	TGTGCCAGCGGGAGGGCGGCCTACGAGCAGTACTTC	TRBJ2-7	TRBD2	NA	TRBV6-5	12
CASSSGQGNEQFF	TGCGCCAGCAGCTCGGGACAGGGCAATGAGCAGTTCTTC	TRBJ2-1	TRBD1	NA	TRBV5-1	13
CASSLGTGANTEAFF	TGTGCCAGCAGCTTAGGGACAGGAGCGAACACTGAAGCTTTCTTT	TRBJ1-1	TRBD1	few	TRBV7-6	15
CASSVREMNTEAFF	TGTGCCAGCAGCGTAAGGGAAATGAACACTGAAGCTTTCTTT	TRBJ1-1	NA	NA	TRBV9	14
CASSMGPNEKLFF	TGTGCCAGTAGTATGGGGCCCAATGAAAAACTGTTTTTT	TRBJ1-4	NA	NA	TRBV19	13
CASSYGGDGNYGYTF	TGTGCCAGCAGTTACGGGGGGGACGGAAACTATGGCTACACCTTC	TRBJ1-2	NA	once	TRBV6-5	15
CASSLLERGTQYF	TGTGCCAGCAGTTTGTTGGAGAGAGGGACCCAGTACTTC	TRBJ2-5	NA	NA	TRBV6-6	13
CASSLTSGVPLYNEQFF	TGTGCCAGCAGCTTAACTAGCGGGGTCCCGCTCTACAATGAGCAGTTCTTC	TRBJ2-1	TRBD2	once	TRBV7-3	17
CASSSMGVDQPQHF	TGTGCCAGCAGCTCAATGGGGGTAGACCAGCCCCAGCATTTT	TRBJ1-5	NA	NA	TRBV9	14
CASSPGGGSLLSPLHF	TGCGCCAGCAGCCCGGGGGGGGGCAGTCTACTTTCACCCCTCCACTTT	TRBJ1-6	NA	NA	TRBV5-1	16
CAIRDRGNTEAFF	TGTGCCATCAGGGACAGGGGGAACACTGAAGCTTTCTTT	TRBJ1-1	TRBD1	NA	TRBV10-3	13
CASSKRGGSYNEQFF	TGTGCCAGCAGCAAGCGGGGGGGCTCCTACAATGAGCAGTTCTTC	TRBJ2-1	TRBD2	NA	TRBV7-3	15
CASRENSYGYTF	TGTGCCAGCAGGGAGAATAGCTATGGCTACACCTTC	TRBJ1-2	NA	NA	TRBV6-5	12
CASRGQVLGTQYF	TGTGCCAGCAGGGGACAGGTTTTGGGGACCCAGTACTTC	TRBJ2-5	TRBD1	NA	TRBV2	13
CASSSTGELFF	TGTGCCAGCAGCTCCACCGGGGAGCTGTTTTTT	TRBJ2-2	NA	NA	TRBV9	11
CASGQGPDSPLHF	TGTGCCAGCGGGCAGGGTCCAGATTCACCCCTCCACTTT	TRBJ1-6	NA	NA	TRBV12-3/TRBV12-4	13
CASSTGTNRQKAFF	TGTGCCAGCAGTACCGGGACAAACCGTCAGAAGGCTTTCTTT	TRBJ1-1	NA	NA	TRBV11-2	14
CASSQDRREGYTF	TGTGCCAGCAGCCAGGACAGGAGGGAAGGCTACACCTTC	TRBJ1-2	TRBD1	NA	TRBV7-3	13
CASSLGEGWTGCTF	TGTGCCAGCAGCTTAGGGGAGGGGTGGACAGGGTGCACCTTC	TRBJ1-2	TRBD1	NA	TRBV11-2	14
CASRIQGNGPGELFF	TGTGCCAGCAGGATACAGGGAAACGGCCCCGGGGAGCTGTTTTTT	TRBJ2-2	NA	NA	TRBV27	15
CASSLQGGNTEAFF	TGTGCCAGCAGCCTCCAGGGGGGGAACACTGAAGCTTTCTTT	TRBJ1-1	TRBD1	NA	TRBV7-3	14
CASSQQEDGELFF	TGTGCCAGCTCACAACAGGAGGACGGGGAGCTGTTTTTT	TRBJ2-2	NA	NA	TRBV18	13
CASSQGVLAGGSTYNEQFF	TGCGCCAGCAGCCAAGGGGTACTAGCGGGAGGATCCACCTACAATGAGCAGTTCTTC	TRBJ2-1	TRBD2	NA	TRBV4-1	19
CASSLRTANTGELFF	TGCGCCAGCAGCCTGAGGACAGCCAACACCGGGGAGCTGTTTTTT	TRBJ2-2	NA	few	TRBV5-1	15
CASSLLGVMNTEAFF	TGTGCCAGCAGCTTATTAGGGGTGATGAACACTGAAGCTTTCTTT	TRBJ1-1	NA	NA	TRBV7-8	15
CASSLGWRNNSPLHF	TGTGCCAGCAGCCTTGGGTGGCGGAATAATTCACCCCTCCACTTT	TRBJ1-6	NA	NA	TRBV7-8	15
CASSAYTEAFF	TGTGCCAGCAGTGCGTACACTGAAGCTTTCTTT	TRBJ1-1	NA	NA	TRBV25-1	11
CASSLRTVNTGELFF	TGTGCCAGCAGCCTAAGGACAGTGAACACCGGGGAGCTGTTTTTT	TRBJ2-2	NA	NA	TRBV11-3	15
CASSLQGAYEQYF	TGTGCCAGCAGCTTGCAGGGGGCCTACGAGCAGTACTTC	TRBJ2-7	TRBD1	NA	TRBV5-4	13
CASRTPGQVNNEQFF	TGTGCCAGCAGAACTCCGGGACAGGTTAACAATGAGCAGTTCTTC	TRBJ2-1	TRBD1	NA	TRBV6-5	15
CASRLAGGTEAFF	TGTGCCAGCAGACTCGCAGGGGGCACTGAAGCTTTCTTT	TRBJ1-1	TRBD1	NA	TRBV12-3/TRBV12-4	13
CASSLDREVHEQYF	TGTGCCAGCAGCTTGGACAGGGAGGTCCACGAGCAGTACTTC	TRBJ2-7	TRBD1	once	TRBV7-2	14
CASSGKLGGYTF	TGCGCCAGCAGTGGCAAACTCGGAGGCTACACCTTC	TRBJ1-2	NA	NA	TRBV10-2	12
CASSPGTSGINEQYF	TGTGCCAGCTCACCAGGGACTAGCGGGATAAACGAGCAGTACTTC	TRBJ2-7	TRBD2	NA	TRBV18	15
CASRGGTANTEAFF	TGCGCCAGCCGCGGGGGCACCGCGAACACTGAAGCTTTCTTT	TRBJ1-1	NA	NA	TRBV5-1	14
CASSLGGNTIYF	TGTGCCAGCAGCTTAGGTGGAAACACCATATATTTT	TRBJ1-3	NA	NA	TRBV7-2	12
CASSRSGTYNEQFF	TGTGCCAGCAGCCGCTCCGGGACTTACAATGAGCAGTTCTTC	TRBJ2-1	NA	once	TRBV7-3	14
CASSQNFGGTVNTEAFF	TGTGCCAGCAGCCAAAATTTCGGGGGAACGGTTAACACTGAAGCTTTCTTT	TRBJ1-1	NA	NA	TRBV3-1/TRBV3-2	17
CASSGRGITEAFF	TGTGCCAGTAGCGGAAGGGGGATAACTGAAGCTTTCTTT	TRBJ1-1	NA	NA	TRBV19	13
CASSPHGGPGGNQPQHF	TGTGCCAGCAGCCCGCATGGGGGCCCGGGGGGCAATCAGCCCCAGCATTTT	TRBJ1-5	NA	few	TRBV21-1	17
CTSSHDPGLAGCTHSWSYNEQFF	TGCACCAGCAGCCACGACCCGGGACTAGCGGGATGCACCCATTCCTGGTCCTACAATGAGCAGTTCTTC	TRBJ2-1	NA	NA	TRBV1	23
CASSTRTGESDTQYF	TGTGCCAGCAGCACTCGAACGGGAGAATCAGATACGCAGTATTTT	TRBJ2-3	NA	NA	TRBV11-2	15
CASSADRGRAGNTIYF	TGTGCCAGTAGTGCCGACAGGGGGCGAGCTGGAAACACCATATATTTT	TRBJ1-3	TRBD1	NA	TRBV19	16
CASSLSLF	TGTGCCAGCAGCTTATCGCTCTTC	TRBJ2-1	NA	NA	TRBV7-9	8
CASSFLREDNEQFF	TGTGCCAGCAGTTTTCTGCGGGAGGATAATGAGCAGTTCTTC	TRBJ2-1	TRBD2	NA	TRBV27	14
CASSQRRTRISYNEQFF	TGTGCCAGCAGCCAGCGGAGGACTAGGATCAGTTACAATGAGCAGTTCTTC	TRBJ2-1	TRBD2	NA	TRBV14	17
CASSLGLAGTYEQYF	TGTGCCAGCAGCCTGGGACTAGCGGGGACCTACGAGCAGTACTTC	TRBJ2-7	TRBD2	NA	TRBV5-4	15
CSVGGGPPTYEQYF	TGCAGCGTTGGCGGAGGGCCTCCGACCTACGAGCAGTACTTC	TRBJ2-7	NA	NA	TRBV29-1	14
CAISPRGGYEQYF	TGTGCCATCAGTCCCCGGGGGGGCTACGAGCAGTACTTC	TRBJ2-7	TRBD2	NA	TRBV10-3	13
CASSQDALTAFF	TGTGCCAGCAGTCAAGACGCCCTGACAGCTTTCTTT	TRBJ1-1	NA	NA	TRBV12-3/TRBV12-4	12
CASSYSGGGDTDTQYF	TGTGCCAGCAGTTACTCCGGCGGAGGAGACACAGATACGCAGTATTTT	TRBJ2-3	NA	once	TRBV6-5	16
CASSSRQGTASDYGYTF	TGCGCCAGCAGCTCCAGACAGGGGACGGCATCCGACTATGGCTACACCTTC	TRBJ1-2	TRBD1	NA	TRBV5-1	17
CASSLRSGNTIYF	TGTGCCAGCAGTTTACGCTCTGGAAACACCATATATTTT	TRBJ1-3	NA	NA	TRBV12-3/TRBV12-4	13